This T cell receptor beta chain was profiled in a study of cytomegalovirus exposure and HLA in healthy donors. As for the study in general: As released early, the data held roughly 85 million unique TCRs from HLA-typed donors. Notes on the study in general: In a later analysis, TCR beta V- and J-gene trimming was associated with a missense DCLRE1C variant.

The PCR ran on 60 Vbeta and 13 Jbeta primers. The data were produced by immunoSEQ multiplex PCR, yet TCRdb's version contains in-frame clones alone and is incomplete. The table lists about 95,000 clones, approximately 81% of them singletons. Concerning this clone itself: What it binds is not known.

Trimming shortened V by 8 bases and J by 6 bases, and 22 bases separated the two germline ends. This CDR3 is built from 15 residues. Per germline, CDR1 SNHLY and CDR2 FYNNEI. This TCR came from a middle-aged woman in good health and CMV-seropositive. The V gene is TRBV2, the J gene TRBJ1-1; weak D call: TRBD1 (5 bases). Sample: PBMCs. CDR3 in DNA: TGTGCCAGCGTGAGAAGTGGGGCGCGGGAACCTGAAGCTTTCTTT. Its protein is CASVRSGAREPEAFF.